The sequence of this TCR beta chain was determined in a study of metastatic and nonmetastatic thyroid tumors. Overall study context: Comparison of repertoires was carried out across blood and tumor or nodule tissue from malignant and benign thyroid patients.

CDR3 length equals 14 residues. With 5 bases clipped from V and 4 bases from J, the junction kept 5 bases outside the gene matches. Germline loops: CDR1 DFQATT, CDR2 SNEGSKA (reference sequence). Patients had received no treatment of any kind before thyroid surgery. In this sample, this clone turned up many times. The same CDR3 can be traced to other DNA sequences in this sample. Original handling: Between-group CDR3 differences, defined by clinicopathological status, yielded a distant-metastasis classifier for papillary thyroid cancer. TCRdb recomputed clones from the PCR reads via MiXCR. The V and J calls reflect TCRdb's pipeline rather than the authors' work. The table has about 42,000 clones, 9% to 14% seen once; the top ten hold approximately 8.8%.

The material sequenced was blood. The sequence was obtained from a male donor with papillary thyroid cancer or a benign thyroid nodule (not recorded which). Some clones in this sample may be carry-over from other donors' samples. V usage is TRBV20-1 and J usage is TRBJ2-3; 11 nucleotides match TRBD2. For the CDR3, the DNA is TGCAGTGCTCCGCTAGCGGGAGGTTCAGATACGCAGTATTTT. Its translation: CSAPLAGGSDTQYF.